This T cell receptor (beta chain) came from a study of beta chain features in type 1 diabetes. The study's findings and limits: The study notes PCR might favor shorter templates equally in patients and controls. For TCRB rearrangement, an influence of HLA type remained unresolved here. Moderately but significantly shorter TCRB CDR3s were found in Type 1 diabetes patients in all four CD4+ subsets.

Points on this clone: What it recognizes is unknown.

Reverse transcribing all isolated RNA meant expressed TCRB transcripts were sequenced. The data were produced by immunoSEQ multiplex PCR, yet TCRdb's version contains in-frame clones alone and is incomplete. The sample has under 850,000 clones; roughly 13% are singletons. Deletions cut 3 bases from V and 5 bases from J, with 6 bases between. The CDR3 is 12 amino acids. CDR1 is LNHDA, CDR2 SQIVND, per germline (reference sequence). The sequence came from a man between 18 and 29 years old with type 1 diabetes. The specimen sequenced was naive CD4+ T cells from blood. V gene TRBV19 combines with J gene TRBJ2-3; D not certain. CDR3 sequence reads: CASSISEDTQYF. CDR3 bases: TGTGCCAGTAGTATCTCAGAAGATACGCAGTATTTT. The full variable domain, its missing parts supplied by reference TRBV19 and TRBJ2-3, is DGGITQSPKYLFRKEGQNVTLSCEQNLNHDAMYWYRQDPGQGLRLIYYSQIVNDFQKGDIAEGYSVSREKKESFPLTVTSAQKNPTAFYLCASSISEDTQYFGPGTRLTVL.